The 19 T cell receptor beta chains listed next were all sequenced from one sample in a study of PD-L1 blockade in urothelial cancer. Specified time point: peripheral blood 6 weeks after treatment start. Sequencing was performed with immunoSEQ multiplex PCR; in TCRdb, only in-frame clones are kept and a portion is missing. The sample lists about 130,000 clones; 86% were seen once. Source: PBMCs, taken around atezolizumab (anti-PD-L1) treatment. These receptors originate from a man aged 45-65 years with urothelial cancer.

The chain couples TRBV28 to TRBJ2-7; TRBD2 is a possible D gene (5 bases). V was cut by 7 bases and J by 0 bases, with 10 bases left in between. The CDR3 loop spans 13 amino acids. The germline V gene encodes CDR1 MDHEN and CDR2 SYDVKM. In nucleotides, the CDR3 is TGTGCCAGCACTAGCCCTCCCTCCTACGAGCAGTACTTC. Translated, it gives CASTSPPSYEQYF.

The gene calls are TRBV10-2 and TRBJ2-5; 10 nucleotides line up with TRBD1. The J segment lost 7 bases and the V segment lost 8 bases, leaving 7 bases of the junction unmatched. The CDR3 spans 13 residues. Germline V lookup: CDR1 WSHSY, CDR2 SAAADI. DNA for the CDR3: TGCGCCAGCGGCAAGGGACAGGGGCTGACCCAGTACTTC. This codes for CASGKGQGLTQYF.

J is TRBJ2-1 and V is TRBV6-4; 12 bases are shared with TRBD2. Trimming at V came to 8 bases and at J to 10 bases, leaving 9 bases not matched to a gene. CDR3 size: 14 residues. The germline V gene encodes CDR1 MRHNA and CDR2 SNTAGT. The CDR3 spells CASRDLAGGDEQFF. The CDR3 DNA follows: TGTGCCAGCCGCGATCTAGCGGGAGGGGACGAGCAGTTCTTC.

This CDR3 is CATSSGLAGSTDTQYF. The CDR3 DNA follows: TGTGCCACCAGCAGTGGACTAGCGGGGTCCACAGATACGCAGTATTTT. The chain combines TRBV15 with TRBJ2-3; TRBD2 agrees at 12 bases. This CDR3 region has 16 residues. The V segment lost 3 bases and the J segment 2 bases; nucleotides outside the gene matches: 3. Germline V gene lookup returns CDR1 LNHNV and CDR2 YYDKDF (reference sequence).

DNA of the CDR3: TGCAGTGCCCTTTGGGCAGGCCTTCAGTACTTC. This encodes CSALWAGLQYF. The V call is TRBV20-1, the J call TRBJ2-7; no clear D. The CDR3 spans 11 residues. Germline V lookup: CDR1 DFQATT, CDR2 SNEGSKA (reference sequence). V lost 6 bases, J lost 10 bases, and 16 bases lay in between.

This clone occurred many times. In DNA form, the CDR3 reads TGTGCCATCAGTGATGGCGGAGATGTGACTGAAGCTTTCTTT. The encoded protein is CAISDGGDVTEAFF. The chain links TRBV10-3 to TRBJ1-1; the D is unclear. V lost 3 bases and J 5 bases, leaving 13 bases between the germline ends. The germline CDR1 and CDR2 sequences are ENHRY and SYGVKD. This CDR3 has 14 residues.

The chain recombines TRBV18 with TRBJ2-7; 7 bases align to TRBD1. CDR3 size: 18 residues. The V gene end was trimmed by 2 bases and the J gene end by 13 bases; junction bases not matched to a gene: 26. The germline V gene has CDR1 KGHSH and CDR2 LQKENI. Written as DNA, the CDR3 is TGTGCCAGCTCACCAAGAAGGGGGCGAGGAGATAGGCTTTGGGGACATTACTTC. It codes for CASSPRRGRGDRLWGHYF.

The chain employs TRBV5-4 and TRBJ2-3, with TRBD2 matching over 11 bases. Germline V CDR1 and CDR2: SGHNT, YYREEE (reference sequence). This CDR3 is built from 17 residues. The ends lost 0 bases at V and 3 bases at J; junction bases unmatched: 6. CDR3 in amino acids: CASSLGTSGRRTDTQYF. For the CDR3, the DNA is TGTGCCAGCAGCTTGGGCACTAGCGGGAGAAGGACAGATACGCAGTATTTT.

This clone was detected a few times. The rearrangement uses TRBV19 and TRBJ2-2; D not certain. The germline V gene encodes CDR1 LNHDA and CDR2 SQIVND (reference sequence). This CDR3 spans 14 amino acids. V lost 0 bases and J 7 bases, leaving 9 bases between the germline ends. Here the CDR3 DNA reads TGTGCCAGTAGTATAGATGTAGATAACGGGGAGCTGTTTTTT. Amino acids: CASSIDVDNGELFF.

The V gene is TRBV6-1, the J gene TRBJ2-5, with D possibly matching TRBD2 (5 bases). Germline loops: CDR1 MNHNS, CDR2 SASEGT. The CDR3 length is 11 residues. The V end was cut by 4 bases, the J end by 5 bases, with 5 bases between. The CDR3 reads CASSGEETQYF. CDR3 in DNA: TGTGCCAGCAGTGGGGAGGAGACCCAGTACTTC.

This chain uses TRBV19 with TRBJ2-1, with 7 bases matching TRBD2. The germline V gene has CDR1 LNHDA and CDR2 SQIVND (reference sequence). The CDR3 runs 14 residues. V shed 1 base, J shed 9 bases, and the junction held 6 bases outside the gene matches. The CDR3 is CASSIVGREGEQFF. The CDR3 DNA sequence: TGTGCCAGTAGTATAGTTGGTAGGGAGGGTGAGCAGTTCTTC. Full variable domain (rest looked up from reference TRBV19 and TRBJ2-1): DGGITQSPKYLFRKEGQNVTLSCEQNLNHDAMYWYRQDPGQGLRLIYYSQIVNDFQKGDIAEGYSVSREKKESFPLTVTSAQKNPTAFYLCASSIVGREGEQFFGPGTRLTVL.

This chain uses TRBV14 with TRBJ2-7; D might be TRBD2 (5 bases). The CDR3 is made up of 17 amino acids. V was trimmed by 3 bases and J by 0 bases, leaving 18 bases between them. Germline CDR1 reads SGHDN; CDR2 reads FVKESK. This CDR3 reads CASSHPKGRGASYEQYF. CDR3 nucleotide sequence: TGTGCCAGCAGCCATCCCAAAGGTCGGGGTGCCTCCTACGAGCAGTACTTC. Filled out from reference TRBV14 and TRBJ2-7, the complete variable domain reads EAGVTQFPSHSVIEKGQTVTLRCDPISGHDNLYWYRRVMGKEIKFLLHFVKESKQDESGMPNNRFLAERTGGTYSTLKVQPAELEDSGVYFCASSHPKGRGASYEQYFGPGTRLTVT.

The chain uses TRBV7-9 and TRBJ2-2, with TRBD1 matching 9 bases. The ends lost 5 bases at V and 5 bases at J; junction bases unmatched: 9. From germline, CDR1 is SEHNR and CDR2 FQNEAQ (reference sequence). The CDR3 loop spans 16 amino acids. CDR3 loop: CASSQQGAWWTGELFF. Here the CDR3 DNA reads TGTGCCAGCAGCCAACAGGGGGCGTGGTGGACCGGGGAGCTGTTTTTT.

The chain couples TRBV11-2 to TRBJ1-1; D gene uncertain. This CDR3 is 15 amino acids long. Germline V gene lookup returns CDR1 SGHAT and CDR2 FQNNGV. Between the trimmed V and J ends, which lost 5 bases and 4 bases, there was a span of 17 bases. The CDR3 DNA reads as TGTGCCAGCAGCAGTACGGGAAACTGGGGCACTGAAGCTTTCTTT. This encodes CASSSTGNWGTEAFF.

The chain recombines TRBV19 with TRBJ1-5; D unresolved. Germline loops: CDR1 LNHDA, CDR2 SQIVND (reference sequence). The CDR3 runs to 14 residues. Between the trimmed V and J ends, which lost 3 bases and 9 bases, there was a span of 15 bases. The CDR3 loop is CASSMGEGSGPQHF. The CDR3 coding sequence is TGTGCCAGTAGTATGGGAGAAGGGTCAGGGCCCCAGCATTTT.

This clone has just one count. CDR3 residues: CASSLGSGNTGELFF. The CDR3, as DNA: TGCGCCAGCAGCTTGGGCAGCGGGAACACCGGGGAGCTGTTTTTT. The chain recombines TRBV5-1 with TRBJ2-2; TRBD2 is a possible D gene (5 bases). Per the germline V gene, CDR1 is SGHRS and CDR2 is YFSETQ. Deletions cut 0 bases from V and 1 base from J, with 7 bases between. This CDR3 contains 15 residues.

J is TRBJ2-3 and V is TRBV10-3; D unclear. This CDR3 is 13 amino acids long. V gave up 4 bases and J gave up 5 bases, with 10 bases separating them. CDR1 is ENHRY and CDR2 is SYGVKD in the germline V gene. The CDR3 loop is CAISVNSGDTQYF. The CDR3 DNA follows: TGTGCCATCAGTGTAAACTCTGGAGATACGCAGTATTTT.

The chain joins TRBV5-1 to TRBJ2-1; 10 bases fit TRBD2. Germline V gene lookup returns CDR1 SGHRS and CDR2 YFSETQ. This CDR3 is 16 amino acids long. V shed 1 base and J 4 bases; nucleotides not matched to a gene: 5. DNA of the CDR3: TGCGCCAGCAGCTTGAGCCTAGCGGGAGCTTACAATGAGCAGTTCTTC. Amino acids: CASSLSLAGAYNEQFF. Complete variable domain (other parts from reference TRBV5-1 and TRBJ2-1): KAGVTQTPRYLIKTRGQQVTLSCSPISGHRSVSWYQQTPGQGLQFLFEYFSETQRNKGNFPGRFSGRQFSNSRSEMNVSTLELGDSALYLCASSLSLAGAYNEQFFGPGTRLTVL.

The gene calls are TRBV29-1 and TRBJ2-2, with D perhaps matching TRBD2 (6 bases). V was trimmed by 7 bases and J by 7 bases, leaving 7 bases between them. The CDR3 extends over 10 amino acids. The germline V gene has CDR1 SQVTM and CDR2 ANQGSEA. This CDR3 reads CSGGDGELFF. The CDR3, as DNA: TGCAGCGGCGGGGACGGGGAGCTGTTTTTT.